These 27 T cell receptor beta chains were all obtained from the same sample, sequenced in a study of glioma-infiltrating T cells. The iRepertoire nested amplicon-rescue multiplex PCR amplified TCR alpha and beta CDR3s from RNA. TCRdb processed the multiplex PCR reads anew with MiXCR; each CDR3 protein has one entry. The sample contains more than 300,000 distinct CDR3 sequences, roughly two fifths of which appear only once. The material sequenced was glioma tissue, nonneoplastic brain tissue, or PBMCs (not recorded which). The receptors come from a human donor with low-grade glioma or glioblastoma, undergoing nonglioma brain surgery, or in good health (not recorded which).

The CDR3 sequence: CASSPVTGYYEQYF. In DNA form, the CDR3 reads TGTGCCAGCTCACCGGTGACAGGCTATTACGAGCAGTACTTC. The V call is TRBV18, the J call TRBJ2-7; D may be TRBD1 (6 bases). The germline gives CDR1 KGHSH, CDR2 LQKENI. There are 14 residues in the CDR3. Trimming removed 3 bases from V and 4 bases from J, with 13 bases in between.

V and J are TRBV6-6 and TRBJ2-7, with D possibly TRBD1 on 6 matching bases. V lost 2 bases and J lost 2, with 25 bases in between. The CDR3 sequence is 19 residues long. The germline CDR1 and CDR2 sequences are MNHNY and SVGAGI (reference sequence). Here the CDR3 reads CASSYRVAGGEHPTYEQYF. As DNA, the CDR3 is TGTGCCAGCAGTTACCGGGTAGCTGGGGGCGAACACCCTACCTACGAGCAGTACTTC.

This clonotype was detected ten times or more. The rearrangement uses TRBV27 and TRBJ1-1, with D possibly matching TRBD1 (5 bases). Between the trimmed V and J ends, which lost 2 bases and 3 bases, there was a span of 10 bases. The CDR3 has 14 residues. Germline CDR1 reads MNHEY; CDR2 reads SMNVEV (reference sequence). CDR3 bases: TGTGCCAGCAGTTTAAGTACGGGGGACACTGAAGCTTTCTTT. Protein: CASSLSTGDTEAFF.

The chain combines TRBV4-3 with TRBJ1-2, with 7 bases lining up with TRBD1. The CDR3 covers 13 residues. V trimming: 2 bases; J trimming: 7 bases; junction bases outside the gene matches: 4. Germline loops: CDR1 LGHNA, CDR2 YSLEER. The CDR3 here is CASSQRTGTGYTF. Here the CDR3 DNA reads TGCGCCAGCAGCCAACGGACAGGTACTGGCTACACCTTC.

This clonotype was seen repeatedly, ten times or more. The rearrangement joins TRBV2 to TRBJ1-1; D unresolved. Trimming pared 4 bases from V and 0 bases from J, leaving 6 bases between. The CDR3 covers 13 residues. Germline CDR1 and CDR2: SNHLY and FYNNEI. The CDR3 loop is CASSASLNTEAFF. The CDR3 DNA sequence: TGTGCCAGCAGTGCGTCGCTGAACACTGAAGCTTTCTTT. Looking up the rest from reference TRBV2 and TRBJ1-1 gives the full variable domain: EPEVTQTPSHQVTQMGQEVILRCVPISNHLYFYWYRQILGQKVEFLVSFYNNEISEKSEIFDDQFSVERPDGSNFTLKIRSTKLEDSAMYFCASSASLNTEAFFGQGTRLTVV.

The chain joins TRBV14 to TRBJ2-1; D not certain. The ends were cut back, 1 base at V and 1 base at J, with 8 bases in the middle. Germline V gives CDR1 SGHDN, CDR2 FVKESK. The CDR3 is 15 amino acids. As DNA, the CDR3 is TGTGCCAGCAGCCAAGCACCGCATTCCTACAATGAGCAGTTCTTC. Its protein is CASSQAPHSYNEQFF.

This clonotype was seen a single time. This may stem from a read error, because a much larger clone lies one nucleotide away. The CDR3 DNA is TGTGCCAGCAAACCTAGCGGGGTGAGCTCCTACGAGCAGTACTTC. It is translated as CASKPSGVSSYEQYF. This chain connects TRBV6-2 or TRBV6-3 to TRBJ2-7; TRBD2 aligns across 9 bases. The CDR3 is 15 amino acids. V was pared by 7 bases and J by 0 bases, with 7 bases of the junction left unmatched. Germline V gives CDR1 MNHEY, CDR2 SVGEGT.

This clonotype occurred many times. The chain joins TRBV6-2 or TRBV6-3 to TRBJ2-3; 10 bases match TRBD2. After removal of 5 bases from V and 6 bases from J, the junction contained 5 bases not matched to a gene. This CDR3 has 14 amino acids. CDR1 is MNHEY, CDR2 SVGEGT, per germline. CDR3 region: CASSLAGAPDTQYF. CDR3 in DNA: TGTGCCAGCAGTCTAGCGGGAGCTCCCGATACGCAGTATTTT.

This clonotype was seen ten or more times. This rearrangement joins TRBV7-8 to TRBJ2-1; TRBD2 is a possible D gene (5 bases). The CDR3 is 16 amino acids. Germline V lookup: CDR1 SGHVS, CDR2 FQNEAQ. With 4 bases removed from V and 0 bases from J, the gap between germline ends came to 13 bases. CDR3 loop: CASSSLAVSSYNEQFF. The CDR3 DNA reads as TGTGCCAGCAGCTCCCTAGCTGTAAGCTCCTACAATGAGCAGTTCTTC. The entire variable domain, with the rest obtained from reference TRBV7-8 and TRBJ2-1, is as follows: GAGVSQSPRYKVAKRGQDVALRCDPISGHVSLFWYQQALGQGPEFLTYFQNEAQLDKSGLPSDRFFAERPEGSVSTLKIQRTQQEDSAVYLCASSSLAVSSYNEQFFGPGTRLTVL.

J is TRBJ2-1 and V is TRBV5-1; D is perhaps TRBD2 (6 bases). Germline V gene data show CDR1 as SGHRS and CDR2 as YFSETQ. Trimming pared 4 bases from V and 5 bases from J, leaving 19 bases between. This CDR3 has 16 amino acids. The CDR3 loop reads CASSAYSSVLNNEQFF. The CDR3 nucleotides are TGCGCCAGCAGCGCCTACTCTAGCGTCCTAAACAATGAGCAGTTCTTC.

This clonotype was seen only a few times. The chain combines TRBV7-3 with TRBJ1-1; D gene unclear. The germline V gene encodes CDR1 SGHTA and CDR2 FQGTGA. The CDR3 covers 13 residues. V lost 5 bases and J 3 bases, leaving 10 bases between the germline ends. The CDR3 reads CASSPLGYTEAFF. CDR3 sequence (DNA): TGTGCCAGCAGCCCTCTGGGGTACACTGAAGCTTTCTTT.

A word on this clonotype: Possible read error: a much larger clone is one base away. CDR3 sequence: CSAGPRVETQYF. CDR3 sequence (DNA): TGCAGTGCTGGCCCCAGGGTCGAGACCCAGTACTTC. The chain employs TRBV20-1 and TRBJ2-5, with a possible D match to TRBD1 (5 bases). The V end was cut by 5 bases, the J end by 5 bases, with 12 bases between. The CDR3 contains 12 residues. Germline V gene sequence: CDR1 DFQATT, CDR2 SNEGSKA (reference sequence).

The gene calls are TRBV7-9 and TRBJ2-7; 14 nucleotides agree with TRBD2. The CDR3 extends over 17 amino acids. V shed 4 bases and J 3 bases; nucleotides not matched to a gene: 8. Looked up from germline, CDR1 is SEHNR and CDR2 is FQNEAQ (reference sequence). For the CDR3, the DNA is TGTGCCAGCAGCTCTGGGACTAGCGGGAGAGGGTTCTACGAGCAGTACTTC. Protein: CASSSGTSGRGFYEQYF.

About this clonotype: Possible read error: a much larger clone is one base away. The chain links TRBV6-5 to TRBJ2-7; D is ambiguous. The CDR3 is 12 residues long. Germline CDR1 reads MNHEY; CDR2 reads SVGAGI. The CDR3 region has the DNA TGTGCCAGCAGTTACCCTGCGAACGAGCAGTGCTTC. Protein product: CASSYPANEQCF.

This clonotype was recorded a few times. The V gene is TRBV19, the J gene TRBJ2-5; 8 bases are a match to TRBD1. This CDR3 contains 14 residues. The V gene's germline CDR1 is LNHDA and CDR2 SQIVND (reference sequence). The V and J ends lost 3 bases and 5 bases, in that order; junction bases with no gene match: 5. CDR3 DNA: TGTGCCAGTAGTATTCAGGGGGCATGGGAGACCCAGTACTTC. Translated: CASSIQGAWETQYF.

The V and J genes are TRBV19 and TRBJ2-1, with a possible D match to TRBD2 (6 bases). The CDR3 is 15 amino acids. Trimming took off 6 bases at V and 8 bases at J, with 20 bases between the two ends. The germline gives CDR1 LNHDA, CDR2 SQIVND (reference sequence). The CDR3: CASSPGTYYGDEQFF. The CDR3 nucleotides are TGTGCCAGTAGCCCCGGGACTTACTATGGTGATGAGCAGTTCTTC.

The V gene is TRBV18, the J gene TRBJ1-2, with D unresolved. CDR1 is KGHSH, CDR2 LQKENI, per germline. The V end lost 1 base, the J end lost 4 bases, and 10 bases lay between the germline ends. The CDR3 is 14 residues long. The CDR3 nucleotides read TGTGCCAGCTCACCACTCCAGGAGAGCTATGGCTACACCTTC. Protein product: CASSPLQESYGYTF.

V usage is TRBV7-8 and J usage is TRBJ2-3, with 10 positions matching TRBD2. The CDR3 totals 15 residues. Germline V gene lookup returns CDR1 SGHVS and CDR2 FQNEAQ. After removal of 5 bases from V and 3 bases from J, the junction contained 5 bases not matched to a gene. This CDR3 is CASSLLAGMTDTQYF. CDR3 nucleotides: TGTGCCAGCAGCCTACTAGCGGGAATGACAGATACGCAGTATTTT.

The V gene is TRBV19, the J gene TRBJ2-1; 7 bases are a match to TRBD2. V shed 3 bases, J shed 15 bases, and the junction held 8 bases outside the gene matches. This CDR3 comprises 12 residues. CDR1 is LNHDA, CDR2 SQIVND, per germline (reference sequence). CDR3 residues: CASSMLREVPFF. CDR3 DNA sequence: TGTGCCAGTAGTATGCTCCGGGAGGTCCCGTTCTTC.

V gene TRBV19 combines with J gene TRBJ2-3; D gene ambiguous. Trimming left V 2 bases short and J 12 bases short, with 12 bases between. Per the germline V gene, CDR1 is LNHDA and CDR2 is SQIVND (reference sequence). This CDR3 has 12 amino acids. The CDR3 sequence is CASSIPSPTQYF. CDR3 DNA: TGTGCCAGTAGTATACCCTCCCCTACACAGTATTTT.

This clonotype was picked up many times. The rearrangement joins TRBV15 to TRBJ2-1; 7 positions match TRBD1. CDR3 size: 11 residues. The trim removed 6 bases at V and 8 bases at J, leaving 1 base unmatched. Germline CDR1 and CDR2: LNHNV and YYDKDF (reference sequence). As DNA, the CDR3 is TGTGCCACCAGTCAGGGGGATGAGCAGTTCTTC. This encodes CATSQGDEQFF.

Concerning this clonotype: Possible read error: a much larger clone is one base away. CDR3 residues: CASRLEDNTDTQYF. DNA for the CDR3: TGTGCCAGTAGACTAGAGGATAACACAGATACGCAGTATTTT. The chain uses TRBV27 and TRBJ2-3, with a possible D match to TRBD2 (6 bases). The CDR3 consists of 14 residues. CDR1 and CDR2 from the germline V gene are MNHEY and SMNVEV (reference sequence). Trimming pared 9 bases from V and 2 bases from J, leaving 15 bases between.

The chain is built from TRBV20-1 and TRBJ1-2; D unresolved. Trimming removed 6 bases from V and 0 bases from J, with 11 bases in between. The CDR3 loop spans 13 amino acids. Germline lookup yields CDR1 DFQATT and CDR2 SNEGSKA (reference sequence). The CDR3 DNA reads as TGCAGTGCCCCTAGCCTCGCTAACTATGGCTACACCTTC. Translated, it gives CSAPSLANYGYTF.

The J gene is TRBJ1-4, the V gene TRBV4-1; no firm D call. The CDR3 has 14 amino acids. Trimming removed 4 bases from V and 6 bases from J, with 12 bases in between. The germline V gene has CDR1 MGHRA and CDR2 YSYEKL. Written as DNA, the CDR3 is TGCGCCAGCAGCCCGCCGGGGAGGGATGAAAAACTGTTTTTT. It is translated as CASSPPGRDEKLFF.

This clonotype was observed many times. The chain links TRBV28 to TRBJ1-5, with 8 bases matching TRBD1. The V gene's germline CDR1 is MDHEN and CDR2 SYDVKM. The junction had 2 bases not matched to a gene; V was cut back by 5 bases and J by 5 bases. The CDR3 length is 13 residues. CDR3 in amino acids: CASSDRGYQPQHF. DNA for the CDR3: TGTGCCAGCAGTGACAGGGGATATCAGCCCCAGCATTTT.

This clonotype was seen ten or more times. The CDR3 DNA reads as TGTGCCAGCAGCCGATACGGGAGTGAAGCTTTCTTT. It specifies CASSRYGSEAFF. The chain recombines TRBV6-2 or TRBV6-3 with TRBJ1-1; no clear D. The CDR3 totals 12 residues. Trimming took 6 bases from V and 7 from J, leaving 12 bases between them. CDR1 and CDR2 from the germline V gene are MNHEY and SVGEGT.

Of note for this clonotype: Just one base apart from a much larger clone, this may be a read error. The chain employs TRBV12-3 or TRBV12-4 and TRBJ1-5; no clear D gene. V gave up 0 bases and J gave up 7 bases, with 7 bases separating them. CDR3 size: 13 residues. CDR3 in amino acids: CASSLALWQPQHF. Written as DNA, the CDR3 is TGTGCCAGCAGTTTAGCGCTGTGGCAGCCCCAGCATTTT.